The TCR beta chain described here comes from a study of cytotoxic CD8 clonotypes in ibrutinib-treated CLL. Study-level background: Patients gave response samples after a median approximately 11 months of treatment, range 6 to 36. Each sample contained, on average, roughly 250,000 productive templates and 94,000 or so productive rearrangements.

Study-wide findings and caveats: Baseline levels of clonality went above those of age-matched healthy donors and moved with circulating CD8+ T-cell counts.

The V gene lost 5 bases and the J gene lost 2 bases, with 24 bases spanning the gap. Germline CDR1 MGHDK, CDR2 SYGVNS. This CDR3 contains 18 residues. With cryopreserved PBMCs as the source, 2 to 2.5 micrograms of genomic DNA went to TCR beta libraries. Profiled with immunoSEQ multiplex PCR; TCRdb holds only in-frame clones, not every one. This table has some 200,000 clones, 75% to 80% appearing once. The count of this clone is one. Its antigen is not identified. This clonotype was obtained from a human donor with chronic lymphocytic leukemia. The gene calls are TRBV25-1 and TRBJ1-2; D gene uncertain. Specimen: PBMCs, collected after 12 months of ibrutinib treatment. CDR3 sequence: CASSSALGGTPFNYGYTF. The CDR3 DNA reads as TGTGCCAGCAGTTCCGCACTGGGCGGAACTCCCTTCAACTATGGCTACACCTTC.